One sample yielded the 12 T cell receptor beta chains listed below, sequenced in a study of CD8+ T cells in alopecia areata. cDNA reverse transcribed from extracted RNA served as the sequencing template. Assay: immunoSEQ multiplex PCR; the TCRdb copy retains only in-frame clones and omits some. This sample has 150,000 to 200,000 clones, with approximately 56% found just once. This specimen was CD4+ T cells sorted from blood, taken at week 0. The receptors stem from a human donor with alopecia areata.

V is TRBV4-1 and J is TRBJ1-1; tentative D call: TRBD1 (5 bases). The germline gives CDR1 MGHRA, CDR2 YSYEKL. This CDR3 comprises 17 residues. V was shortened by 2 bases and J by 6 bases, with 22 bases between the two germline ends. This CDR3 reads CASSQPQQEVAVAEAFF. In nucleotides, the CDR3 is TGCGCCAGCAGCCAACCTCAACAGGAGGTGGCCGTCGCTGAAGCTTTCTTT.

This chain uses TRBV18 with TRBJ2-2; no clear D gene. The V and J ends lost 5 bases and 2 bases respectively, with 18 bases between them. This CDR3 contains 17 residues. The germline CDR1 and CDR2 sequences are KGHSH and LQKENI. The CDR3 reads CASSVSPRRSNTGELFF. The CDR3 DNA sequence: TGTGCCAGCTCAGTATCCCCGAGACGGTCAAACACCGGGGAGCTGTTTTTT.

The chain uses TRBV4-3 and TRBJ2-1; TRBD2 agrees at 13 bases. V was pared by 4 bases and J by 7 bases, with 7 bases of the junction left unmatched. This CDR3 has 16 amino acids. Germline lookup yields CDR1 LGHNA and CDR2 YSLEER. The CDR3 bases are TGCGCCAGCAGCCGGGGACTAGCGGGGCTGGGGAATGAGCAGTTCTTC. Residues: CASSRGLAGLGNEQFF.

The genes are TRBV29-1 and TRBJ2-3; D not certain. The V gene's germline CDR1 is SQVTM and CDR2 ANQGSEA. This CDR3 has 11 residues. The CDR3 spells CSQLLGQAQYF. DNA for the CDR3: TGCAGTCAACTCTTGGGCCAGGCGCAGTATTTT.

The chain employs TRBV29-1 and TRBJ1-4; TRBD1 agrees at 7 bases. The CDR3 covers 13 residues. Looked up from germline, CDR1 is SQVTM and CDR2 is ANQGSEA. J gave up 5 bases and V 7 bases, and 7 bases lay outside the gene matches. The CDR3 bases are TGCAGCGGGGCGACAGGGAAAAATGAAAAACTGTTTTTT. The encoded protein is CSGATGKNEKLFF.

This rearrangement joins TRBV18 to TRBJ2-1; either TRBD1 or TRBD2 may fit D (5 bases each). Germline-derived CDR1 and CDR2 are KGHSH and LQKENI. The V and J ends lost 3 bases and 7 bases respectively, with 22 bases between them. The length of the CDR3 is 17 residues. This CDR3 is CASSPRSPGPVENEQFF. The CDR3 nucleotides are TGTGCCAGCTCACCTCGGTCCCCGGGGCCCGTAGAGAATGAGCAGTTCTTC.

The rearrangement joins TRBV11-1 to TRBJ2-3; 8 nucleotides match TRBD2. The CDR3 loop spans 16 amino acids. V lost 6 bases, J lost 4 bases, and 12 bases stayed unmatched. Germline loops: CDR1 SGHAT, CDR2 FQDESV (reference sequence). The CDR3 nucleotides are TGTGCCAGCAGTCGATCGGGGGGGCCCTTGCCAGATACGCAGTATTTT. This gives the protein CASSRSGGPLPDTQYF.

The chain joins TRBV29-1 to TRBJ2-1, with 8 bases fitting TRBD1. Germline assignment: CDR1 SQVTM and CDR2 ANQGSEA. The CDR3 covers 15 residues. The ends lost 3 bases at V and 4 bases at J; junction bases unmatched: 8. The CDR3: CSVDGWTGTYNEQFF. CDR3 bases: TGCAGCGTTGATGGGTGGACAGGGACATACAATGAGCAGTTCTTC.

This chain links TRBV30 with TRBJ1-5; D ambiguous. Germline V gene data show CDR1 as GTSNPN and CDR2 as SVGIG (reference sequence). CDR3 length: 13 amino acids. Deletions cut 1 base from V and 3 bases from J, with 7 bases between. The CDR3 nucleotides read TGTGCCTGGAGTGGACCAGTCAATCAGCCCCAGCATTTT. This sequence encodes CAWSGPVNQPQHF. Full variable domain (outside the CDR3, taken from reference TRBV30 and TRBJ1-5): SQTIHQWPATLVQPVGSPLSLECTVEGTSNPNLYWYRQAAGRGLQLLFYSVGIGQISSEVPQNLSASRPQDRQFILSSKKLLLSDSGFYLCAWSGPVNQPQHFGDGTRLSIL.

The chain recombines TRBV30 with TRBJ2-1, with D possibly matching TRBD2 (6 bases). Looked up from germline, CDR1 is GTSNPN and CDR2 is SVGIG (reference sequence). The CDR3 runs 11 residues. Between the trimmed V and J ends, which lost 7 bases and 8 bases, there was a span of 12 bases. This CDR3 reads CASGGAYEQFF. Written as DNA, the CDR3 is TGTGCCTCCGGCGGGGCGTATGAGCAGTTCTTC.

The rearrangement joins TRBV30 to TRBJ2-5; the match to TRBD2 covers 7 bases. The CDR3 sequence is 14 residues long. With V trimmed by 5 bases and J by 0 bases, 6 bases remained unmatched. Germline V lookup: CDR1 GTSNPN, CDR2 SVGIG (reference sequence). CDR3 DNA sequence: TGTGCCTGGGACAAGCGGGGCAACCAAGAGACCCAGTACTTC. Translating gives CAWDKRGNQETQYF.

The gene calls are TRBV30 and TRBJ1-6, with D hard to call. The length of the CDR3 is 14 residues. Trimming stripped 0 bases from V and 10 bases from J, with 13 bases between. Germline V gives CDR1 GTSNPN, CDR2 SVGIG (reference sequence). CDR3 sequence (DNA): TGTGCCTGGAGTGTACTTGGGAATCGGTCACCCCTCCACTTT. As protein: CAWSVLGNRSPLHF.